This paragraph reports one T cell receptor (beta chain). The germline gives CDR1 LGHDT, CDR2 YNNKEL (reference sequence). The CDR3 consists of 16 residues. V was cut by 0 bases and J by 2 bases, with 13 bases left in between. This table comes from immunoSEQ multiplex PCR, and its TCRdb copy is limited to in-frame clones, with some not included. The table shows around 280,000 clones, with almost 90% occurring only once. This sample is part of a study of blood T cell repertoires in COVID-19. The V and J genes are TRBV3-1 (or the pseudogene TRBV3-2) and TRBJ2-5; D is possibly TRBD2 (7 bases). This receptor was identified in a woman aged 18-29 years with acute COVID-19. The sample taken for sequencing was PBMCs or T cells enriched from blood (not recorded which). The CDR3 sequence: CASSQDGGGGQETQYF. CDR3 DNA: TGTGCCAGCAGCCAAGATGGAGGGGGGGGACAAGAGACCCAGTACTTC.